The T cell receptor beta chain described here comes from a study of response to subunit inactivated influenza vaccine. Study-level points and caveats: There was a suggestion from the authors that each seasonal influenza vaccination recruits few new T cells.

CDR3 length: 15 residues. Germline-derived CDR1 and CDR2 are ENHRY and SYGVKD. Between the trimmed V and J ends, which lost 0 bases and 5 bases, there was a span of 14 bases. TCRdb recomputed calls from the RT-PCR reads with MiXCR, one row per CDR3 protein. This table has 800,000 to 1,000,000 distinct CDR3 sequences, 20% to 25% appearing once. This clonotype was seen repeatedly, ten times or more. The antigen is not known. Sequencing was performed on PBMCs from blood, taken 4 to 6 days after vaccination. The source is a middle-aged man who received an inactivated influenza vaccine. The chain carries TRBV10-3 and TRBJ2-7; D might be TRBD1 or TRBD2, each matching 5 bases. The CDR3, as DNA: TGTGCCATCAGTGAGTCTACGAGAGGGACCGACGAGCAGTACTTC. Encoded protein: CAISESTRGTDEQYF.